These 32 T cell receptor beta chains originate from one sample sequenced in a study of blood T cell repertoires in COVID-19. Clones were read by immunoSEQ multiplex PCR, and TCRdb kept only the in-frame ones, dropping some. The sample has around 300,000 clones; around 86% are singletons. Sequencing used peripheral blood. Receptors originate from a woman aged 25-40 years with active or convalescent COVID-19.

This sequence joins TRBV11-3 and TRBJ2-7; 7 bases match TRBD1. In germline, CDR1 is SGHNT, CDR2 YENEEA. Trimming cost V 5 bases and J 6 bases; bases outside gene matches: 4. This CDR3 has 12 amino acids. CDR3 protein: CASSQNRGEQYF. The CDR3 DNA sequence: TGTGCCAGCAGCCAAAACAGGGGCGAGCAGTACTTC.

The chain is built from TRBV29-1 and TRBJ2-4; TRBD1 agrees at 8 bases. V lost 6 bases and J lost 7; bases outside the gene matches: 11. CDR3 length: 14 amino acids. From germline, CDR1 is SQVTM and CDR2 ANQGSEA. The CDR3 bases are TGCAGCGTCCACCTGGGGACAGGAGGGAACATTCAGTACTTC. Translating gives CSVHLGTGGNIQYF.

The rearrangement links TRBV21-1 to TRBJ2-7; TRBD1, as called in the table, went unchecked against the DNA. TRBV21-1 is deemed a pseudogene. The CDR3 runs 17 residues. CDR3 in amino acids: CASSKRDRVSSGHEQYF. The CDR3 bases are TGTGCCAGCAGCAAAAGGGACAGGGTTTCATCAGGCCACGAGCAGTACTTC.

Here the CDR3 DNA reads TGTGCCAGCAGCCCACAGGGGGCTCATGAGCAGTTCTTC. Translation: CASSPQGAHEQFF. The gene calls are TRBV7-9 and TRBJ2-1; TRBD1 agrees at 9 bases. Germline V CDR1 and CDR2: SEHNR, FQNEAQ (reference sequence). V lost 5 bases to trimming and J lost 8 bases; unmatched junction nucleotides: 4. The CDR3 consists of 13 residues.

The genes are TRBV19 and TRBJ2-6, with TRBD1 matching 12 bases. The germline V gene encodes CDR1 LNHDA and CDR2 SQIVND (reference sequence). This CDR3 is 19 amino acids long. Losses at the gene ends were 4 bases for V and 4 bases for J; bases not matched to a gene: 11. The CDR3 DNA follows: TGTGCCAGTAGTAGGGGACCGGGACAGGGGGCGCCAGGGGCCAACGTCCTGACTTTC. Amino acid sequence: CASSRGPGQGAPGANVLTF.

This clone was seen only once. The J gene is TRBJ1-2, the V gene TRBV24-1; D may be TRBD1 (5 bases). Germline values: CDR1 KGHDR, CDR2 SFDVKD. The CDR3 spans 11 residues. The V and J ends lost 12 bases and 7 bases respectively, with 14 bases between them. The CDR3 nucleotides read TGTGCCGCCGGGGGGATTGGTGGCTACACCTTC. It translates to CAAGGIGGYTF.

The chain carries TRBV7-2 and TRBJ1-5; a weak D match, TRBD1 (6 bases). The germline V gene has CDR1 SGHTA and CDR2 FQGNSA. V shed 1 base and J shed 7 bases, with 14 bases lying between them. This CDR3 is built from 15 residues. The CDR3 DNA follows: TGTGCCAGCAGCTTAGTTATAGGGGGGGAGCAGCCCCAGCATTTT. It yields the protein CASSLVIGGEQPQHF. Full variable domain (remainder filled in from reference TRBV7-2 and TRBJ1-5): GAGVSQSPSNKVTEKGKDVELRCDPISGHTALYWYRQSLGQGLEFLIYFQGNSAPDKSGLPSDRFSAERTGGSVSTLTIQRTQQEDSAVYLCASSLVIGGEQPQHFGDGTRLSIL.

A note on this clone: The junction does not match germline at one end; this may be a read error. The V and J genes are TRBV7-3 and TRBJ2-7; TRBD1 aligns across 9 bases. The CDR3 runs to 15 residues. Germline V gene lookup returns CDR1 SGHTA and CDR2 FQGTGA. The CDR3 here is CASSLTGGSSYEQYF. CDR3 nucleotides: TGTGCCAGCAGCCTAACAGGGGGCAGTTCCTACGAGCAGTACTTC.

A remark on this clone: One junction end does not reproduce the germline sequence, and a read error may be involved. The rearrangement joins TRBV10-3 to TRBJ2-7; 7 bases align to TRBD1. Germline V gene lookup returns CDR1 ENHRY and CDR2 SYGVKD. The CDR3 spans 12 residues. This chain's CDR3 is CAIRSEQGRLDF. CDR3 coding DNA: TGTGCCATCAGGAGTGAACAGGGGCGCCTCGACTTC.

This clone was seen a handful of times. V gene TRBV6-5 combines with J gene TRBJ1-2; D ambiguous. The CDR3 totals 11 residues. V lost 2 bases to trimming and J lost 7 bases, with 5 bases between them. Germline V lookup: CDR1 MNHEY, CDR2 SVGAGI. The CDR3 DNA reads TGTGCCAGCAGTTACCCCGGTGGCTACACCTTC. Its protein is CASSYPGGYTF.

The genes are TRBV4-1 and TRBJ2-1; 7 bases fit TRBD1. Germline loops: CDR1 MGHRA, CDR2 YSYEKL. V dropped 2 bases and J dropped 2; count of bases not matched to a gene: 6. The CDR3 extends over 16 amino acids. The CDR3 sequence is CASSQQDRAPYNEQFF. The DNA for the CDR3 is TGCGCCAGCAGCCAACAAGACAGGGCCCCCTACAATGAGCAGTTCTTC.

This clone was observed once. The V gene is TRBV3-1 (or the pseudogene TRBV3-2), the J gene TRBJ1-2; D is ambiguous. Germline CDR1 LGHDT, CDR2 YNNKEL (reference sequence). CDR3 length equals 13 residues. Trimming removed 4 bases from V and 6 bases from J, with 12 bases in between. In DNA form, the CDR3 reads TGTGCCAGCAGCCTTCGTTCGGGGAATGGCTACACCTTC. It is translated as CASSLRSGNGYTF.

The chain employs TRBV10-3 and TRBJ2-5, with TRBD1 identical over 9 bases. CDR3 length: 16 amino acids. The germline V gene has CDR1 ENHRY and CDR2 SYGVKD. V was clipped by 6 bases and J by 3 bases; unmatched bases: 11. CDR3 nucleotide sequence: TGTGCCATCAGCCACCCCCCGGGACAGGGTAAAGAGACCCAGTACTTC. Translating gives CAISHPPGQGKETQYF.

This chain connects TRBV7-9 to TRBJ2-2; a possible D gene is TRBD2 (6 bases). V lost 6 bases to trimming and J lost 7 bases, with 15 bases between them. Looked up from germline, CDR1 is SEHNR and CDR2 is FQNEAQ (reference sequence). This CDR3 contains 14 residues. The CDR3 is CASRLAAPGGELFF. The CDR3 DNA reads as TGTGCCAGCAGACTAGCAGCCCCGGGCGGGGAGCTGTTTTTT.

The chain is built from TRBV7-2 and TRBJ2-3, with 11 bases lining up with TRBD1. Germline CDR1 is SGHTA and CDR2 is FQGNSA. Trimming took 5 bases from V and 1 from J; bases not matched to a gene: 2. The CDR3 runs 15 residues. CDR3 region: CASSKDRGRTDTQYF. The CDR3, as DNA: TGTGCCAGCAGCAAGGACAGGGGGCGCACAGATACGCAGTATTTT.

This clone was picked up a small number of times. This sequence joins TRBV19 and TRBJ1-5, with D possibly TRBD1 on 5 matching bases. The CDR3 spans 17 residues. Germline V lookup: CDR1 LNHDA, CDR2 SQIVND (reference sequence). V lost 5 bases and J 2 bases, leaving 19 bases between the germline ends. This CDR3 reads CASSYSQGGVGNQPQHF. CDR3 nucleotide sequence: TGTGCCAGTAGTTATTCCCAAGGAGGGGTTGGCAATCAGCCCCAGCATTTT. The whole variable domain, filled in from reference TRBV19 and TRBJ1-5, reads DGGITQSPKYLFRKEGQNVTLSCEQNLNHDAMYWYRQDPGQGLRLIYYSQIVNDFQKGDIAEGYSVSREKKESFPLTVTSAQKNPTAFYLCASSYSQGGVGNQPQHFGDGTRLSIL.

The chain carries TRBV5-1 and TRBJ2-3; a possible D gene is TRBD2 (6 bases). The CDR3 is made up of 14 amino acids. V lost 4 bases to trimming and J lost 0 bases, with 9 bases between them. In germline, CDR1 is SGHRS, CDR2 YFSETQ. Here the CDR3 DNA reads TGCGCCAGCAGCCGGGAGCGGAGCACAGATACGCAGTATTTT. This gives the protein CASSRERSTDTQYF.

V and J are TRBV19 and TRBJ1-1; a weak D match, TRBD1 (6 bases). The CDR3 runs 14 residues. Per the germline V gene, CDR1 is LNHDA and CDR2 is SQIVND (reference sequence). V was pared by 7 bases and J by 1 base, with 13 bases between. The CDR3 sequence is CASTGGLENTEAFF. The CDR3 DNA sequence: TGTGCCAGTACGGGGGGGCTTGAGAACACTGAAGCTTTCTTT. The full variable domain, with the rest looked up from reference TRBV19 and TRBJ1-1, is DGGITQSPKYLFRKEGQNVTLSCEQNLNHDAMYWYRQDPGQGLRLIYYSQIVNDFQKGDIAEGYSVSREKKESFPLTVTSAQKNPTAFYLCASTGGLENTEAFFGQGTRLTVV.

V usage is TRBV5-5 and J usage is TRBJ2-3, with D maybe TRBD1 (7 bases). The V and J ends lost 5 bases and 2 bases respectively, with 18 bases between them. Germline CDR1 is SGHKS and CDR2 is YYEKEE (reference sequence). This CDR3 is 16 amino acids long. In DNA form, the CDR3 reads TGTGCCAGCAGGGAGGGGGCCCGTCCCTACACAGATACGCAGTATTTT. Translation gives CASREGARPYTDTQYF.

This chain uses TRBV4-2 with TRBJ1-2; D is possibly TRBD1 (6 bases). Germline V gene data show CDR1 as LGHNA and CDR2 as YNFKEQ. Trimming left V 4 bases short and J 4 bases short, with 16 bases between. The CDR3 has 15 amino acids. CDR3 DNA: TGTGCCAGCAGCCCTGGAGGACAGACTCGCTATGGCTACACCTTC. Its protein is CASSPGGQTRYGYTF.

V is TRBV12-3 or TRBV12-4 and J is TRBJ1-5, with D perhaps matching TRBD1 (6 bases). The CDR3 is made up of 13 amino acids. Trimming pared 4 bases from V and 5 bases from J, leaving 9 bases between. This CDR3 reads CASSSNRDQPQHF. DNA of the CDR3: TGTGCCAGCAGTTCTAACAGGGATCAGCCCCAGCATTTT.

The V and J genes are TRBV5-4 and TRBJ1-2, with D hard to call. CDR3 size: 13 residues. Germline CDR1 SGHNT, CDR2 YYREEE (reference sequence). The V end was cut by 0 bases, the J end by 3 bases, with 6 bases between. The CDR3 region is CASSLGADYGYTF. CDR3 nucleotides: TGTGCCAGCAGCTTGGGGGCAGACTATGGCTACACCTTC.

This clone has a single count. This chain links TRBV4-1 with TRBJ1-2, with D perhaps matching TRBD1 (6 bases). The CDR3 totals 20 residues. The germline V gene encodes CDR1 MGHRA and CDR2 YSYEKL. V shed 0 bases and J shed 4 bases, with 27 bases lying between them. Here the CDR3 reads CASSQDPLGVSGGWGYGYTF. The DNA of the CDR3 is TGCGCCAGCAGCCAAGATCCCCTAGGCGTCAGTGGGGGCTGGGGCTATGGCTACACCTTC.

The V and J genes are TRBV19 and TRBJ1-5, with D possibly TRBD1 on 5 matching bases. Germline V gene sequence: CDR1 LNHDA, CDR2 SQIVND (reference sequence). The CDR3 totals 12 residues. V dropped 11 bases and J dropped 6 bases, with 14 bases sitting between them. Written as DNA, the CDR3 is TGTGCCGGGCCCAGGGAAGCTCAGCCCCAGCATTTT. Protein sequence: CAGPREAQPQHF.

V and J are TRBV28 and TRBJ1-4, with 8 bases fitting TRBD1. Germline loops: CDR1 MDHEN, CDR2 SYDVKM. The CDR3 contains 15 residues. V dropped 6 bases and J dropped 7; count of bases not matched to a gene: 10. DNA for the CDR3: TGTGCCAGCAGCTGGGTGCAGGGGGCTGGTGAAAAACTGTTTTTT. Its protein product is CASSWVQGAGEKLFF. Combining the CDR3 with reference TRBV28 and TRBJ1-4 gives the whole variable domain DVKVTQSSRYLVKRTGEKVFLECVQDMDHENMFWYRQDPGLGLRLIYFSYDVKMKEKGDIPEGYSVSREKKERFSLILESASTNQTSMYLCASSWVQGAGEKLFFGSGTQLSVL.

The chain links TRBV5-1 to TRBJ1-6, with a weak D call TRBD1 (6 bases). The CDR3 is made up of 16 amino acids. Germline values: CDR1 SGHRS, CDR2 YFSETQ. The germline V and J ends were trimmed by 3 bases and 3 bases, with 13 bases remaining between them. CDR3 amino acids: CASSSREGVYNSPLHF. CDR3 nucleotides: TGCGCCAGCAGCTCCCGTGAGGGGGTCTATAATTCACCCCTCCACTTT. The full variable domain, with the rest looked up from reference TRBV5-1 and TRBJ1-6, is KAGVTQTPRYLIKTRGQQVTLSCSPISGHRSVSWYQQTPGQGLQFLFEYFSETQRNKGNFPGRFSGRQFSNSRSEMNVSTLELGDSALYLCASSSREGVYNSPLHFGNGTRLTVT.

The chain combines TRBV4-1 with TRBJ2-3; 8 bases map to TRBD2. Germline values: CDR1 MGHRA, CDR2 YSYEKL. This CDR3 has 15 amino acids. Trimming cost V 1 base and J 4 bases; bases outside gene matches: 4. The CDR3 protein is CASSQAGGRPDTQYF. CDR3 coding DNA: TGCGCCAGCAGCCAAGCGGGGGGGCGCCCAGATACGCAGTATTTT.

V is TRBV2 and J is TRBJ2-5; D may be TRBD2 (6 bases). Germline V gene data show CDR1 as SNHLY and CDR2 as FYNNEI. V lost 5 bases to trimming and J lost 9 bases, with 10 bases between them. CDR3 length: 11 residues. The CDR3 DNA follows: TGTGCCAGCAGTAAACAGCGGGCCCAGTACTTC. Translated: CASSKQRAQYF.

V gene TRBV12-2 combines with J gene TRBJ2-7; the listed D gene, TRBD1, was not tested against the DNA. TRBV12-2 is labeled a pseudogene. This CDR3 has 15 residues. The DNA of the CDR3 is TGTGCAAGTCGCTTAGAAGTGGGGACAGGGGGCGAGCAGTACTTC. Translated: CASRLEVGTGGEQYF.

This clone has only a few counts. J is TRBJ1-1 and V is TRBV6-5, with D perhaps matching TRBD1 (5 bases). The CDR3 covers 12 residues. V gave up 5 bases and J gave up 5 bases, with 9 bases separating them. From germline, CDR1 is MNHEY and CDR2 SVGAGI. CDR3 in DNA: TGTGCCAGCAGTCCGACAGAGACTGAAGCTTTCTTT. Amino acids: CASSPTETEAFF.

J is TRBJ2-4 and V is TRBV6-5, with 8 bases that match TRBD1. V lost 8 bases, J lost 6 bases, and 6 bases stayed unmatched. The germline V gene has CDR1 MNHEY and CDR2 SVGAGI. The CDR3 is made up of 13 amino acids. CDR3 nucleotides: TGTGCCAGCCGTCTGACAGGGGCAAACATTCAGTACTTC. Residues: CASRLTGANIQYF.

This sequence joins TRBV12-2 and TRBJ2-5; the D call in the table, TRBD1, was not verified against the DNA. TRBV12-2 is shown as a pseudogene. CDR3 length: 15 amino acids. The CDR3 reads CASRLPRGFQETQYF. CDR3 nucleotide sequence: TGTGCAAGTCGCTTACCCAGGGGGTTCCAAGAGACCCAGTACTTC.